One sample yielded the 27 T cell receptor beta chains listed below, sequenced in a study of shared clonotypes between healthy human individuals. Measured with immunoSEQ multiplex PCR; TCRdb has only the in-frame clones, and not every one. The data hold millions of clones, with more than 85% observed a single time. Naive CD8 cells lacked CD45RO, underwent positive selection for CCR7 and left out terminally differentiated effector memory CD45RA+ cells. Sequences were obtained from naive CD8+ T cells from PBMCs. Receptors originate from a man aged 18 to 29 in good health. Some clones in this sample may be carry-over from other donors' samples.

The chain carries TRBV28 and TRBJ2-7; unclear D gene. The V end lost 5 bases, the J end lost 0 bases, and 14 bases lay between the germline ends. The CDR3 covers 15 residues. Germline-derived CDR1 and CDR2 are MDHEN and SYDVKM. CDR3 loop: CASSHTVAGSYEQYF. The CDR3 coding sequence is TGTGCCAGCAGTCACACGGTGGCCGGCTCCTACGAGCAGTACTTC.

The chain couples TRBV7-9 to TRBJ1-1; a possible D gene is TRBD1 (5 bases). V was trimmed by 3 bases and J by 5 bases, leaving 22 bases between them. Germline V gene data show CDR1 as SEHNR and CDR2 as FQNEAQ (reference sequence). This CDR3 comprises 17 residues. The CDR3 spells CASSFLLHGGRATEAFF. DNA for the CDR3: TGTGCCAGCAGCTTCCTTCTGCATGGGGGTAGAGCTACTGAAGCTTTCTTT.

The chain links TRBV27 to TRBJ2-3; no definite D call. The V and J ends lost 6 bases and 4 bases respectively, with 20 bases between them. The V gene's germline CDR1 is MNHEY and CDR2 SMNVEV (reference sequence). This CDR3 spans 16 amino acids. CDR3 coding DNA: TGTGCCAGCAGCCCTAGACCCCCCACCGTCGCAGATACGCAGTATTTT. Amino acid sequence: CASSPRPPTVADTQYF.

V and J are TRBV19 and TRBJ2-3; TRBD2 matches 9 bases. Germline values: CDR1 LNHDA, CDR2 SQIVND (reference sequence). V was clipped by 5 bases and J by 3 bases; unmatched bases: 3. The CDR3 is made up of 14 amino acids. The DNA of the CDR3 is TGTGCCAGTAGTGTTAGCGGGAGAACAGATACGCAGTATTTT. This encodes CASSVSGRTDTQYF.

This chain connects TRBV27 to TRBJ2-1; tentatively, D is TRBD1 or TRBD2 (5 bases each). Germline assignment: CDR1 MNHEY and CDR2 SMNVEV (reference sequence). The V end lost 4 bases, the J end lost 4 bases, and 11 bases lay between the germline ends. CDR3 size: 14 residues. The CDR3 spells CASSSVEGYNEQFF. CDR3 sequence (DNA): TGTGCCAGCAGTTCCGTCGAGGGGTACAATGAGCAGTTCTTC.

The V call is TRBV29-1, the J call TRBJ2-4; 7 positions match TRBD2. CDR3 length equals 16 residues. Germline V gives CDR1 SQVTM, CDR2 ANQGSEA. J lost 2 bases, V lost 2 bases, and 9 bases had no gene match. CDR3 protein: CSVEISPGGTKNIQYF. DNA for the CDR3: TGCAGCGTTGAAATATCGCCGGGGGGAACCAAAAACATTCAGTACTTC.

This chain joins TRBV29-1 and TRBJ1-2; D call uncertain. The CDR3 is made up of 12 amino acids. Germline CDR1 and CDR2: SQVTM and ANQGSEA. V was clipped by 2 bases and J by 4 bases, with 8 bases between them. As DNA, the CDR3 is TGCAGCGTTGAAACCCCCTTCTATGGCTACACCTTC. It encodes CSVETPFYGYTF.

The chain joins TRBV6-5 to TRBJ2-1; 10 nucleotides agree with TRBD2. The V gene end was trimmed by 9 bases and the J gene end by 3 bases; junction bases not matched to a gene: 8. Germline V gives CDR1 MNHEY, CDR2 SVGAGI. The CDR3 contains 15 residues. DNA of the CDR3: TGTGCCAGTGCAGTAGCGGGAGGTTACTACAATGAGCAGTTCTTC. Protein: CASAVAGGYYNEQFF.

This chain uses TRBV27 with TRBJ1-3; weak D call: TRBD1 (5 bases). The CDR3 extends over 14 amino acids. The germline V and J ends were trimmed by 9 bases and 0 bases, with 12 bases remaining between them. Germline values: CDR1 MNHEY, CDR2 SMNVEV (reference sequence). The CDR3 nucleotides are TGTGCCAGTATGGGGGGGACCTCTGGAAACACCATATATTTT. Protein: CASMGGTSGNTIYF.

V is TRBV28 and J is TRBJ1-1; D is uncertain. The V and J ends lost 2 bases and 10 bases respectively, with 17 bases between them. The CDR3 consists of 14 residues. The V gene's germline CDR1 is MDHEN and CDR2 SYDVKM. CDR3 amino acids: CASSLLLGSVRAFF. CDR3 coding DNA: TGTGCCAGCAGTTTACTTCTAGGTTCCGTGAGAGCTTTCTTT.

The chain links TRBV7-9 to TRBJ2-7; D possibly corresponds to TRBD1 (5 bases). The CDR3 spans 17 residues. The V end was cut by 6 bases, the J end by 7 bases, with 28 bases between. The germline V gene encodes CDR1 SEHNR and CDR2 FQNEAQ (reference sequence). CDR3 in DNA: TGTGCCAGCAGTCGTTCCATTGTGTGGGGCGAGGTGGGGGAGCAGTACTTC. Its translation is CASSRSIVWGEVGEQYF.

In the case of this clone: Other DNA sequences of this sample code for an identical CDR3. The V gene is TRBV28, the J gene TRBJ2-2, with a possible D match to TRBD1 (6 bases). V was trimmed by 4 bases and J by 1 base, leaving 7 bases between them. CDR1 and CDR2 (germline): MDHEN, SYDVKM. The CDR3 is made up of 14 amino acids. CDR3: CASSWTENTGELFF. The CDR3 DNA reads TGTGCCAGCAGTTGGACAGAGAACACCGGGGAGCTGTTTTTT.

A single count supports this clone. The CDR3 DNA is TGTGCCAGCAGTTTCAGCCGAGGACGGCTCTCCTACGAGCAGTACTTC. Translating it yields CASSFSRGRLSYEQYF. This chain uses TRBV27 with TRBJ2-7; D unresolved. The CDR3 is made up of 16 amino acids. V gave up 3 bases and J gave up 0 bases, with 15 bases separating them. CDR1 and CDR2 (germline): MNHEY, SMNVEV (reference sequence).

As for this clone: Other DNA sequences in the sample encode the same CDR3. This chain joins TRBV9 and TRBJ2-7; D may be TRBD2 (6 bases). Germline loops: CDR1 SGDLS, CDR2 YYNGEE. The CDR3 extends over 13 amino acids. V was cut by 3 bases and J by 4 bases, with 11 bases left in between. In DNA form, the CDR3 reads TGTGCCAGCAGCGAAGGGGCGGGGTACGAGCAGTACTTC. This encodes CASSEGAGYEQYF. The variable domain in full, with the rest retrieved from reference TRBV9 and TRBJ2-7, is DSGVTQTPKHLITATGQRVTLRCSPRSGDLSVYWYQQSLDQGLQFLIQYYNGEERAKGNILERFSAQQFPDLHSELNLSSLELGDSALYFCASSEGAGYEQYFGPGTRLTVT.

The chain links TRBV27 to TRBJ1-4; TRBD1 matches at 8 bases. Germline assignment: CDR1 MNHEY and CDR2 SMNVEV (reference sequence). CDR3 length: 15 residues. Trimming cost V 5 bases and J 2 bases; bases outside gene matches: 4. CDR3 amino acids: CASSVDRATNEKLFF. The CDR3 region has the DNA TGTGCCAGCAGTGTGGACAGGGCGACTAATGAAAAACTGTTTTTT.

The chain links TRBV10-3 to TRBJ2-3; the match to TRBD2 covers 7 bases. V trimming: 1 base; J trimming: 1 base; junction bases outside the gene matches: 5. The germline V gene has CDR1 ENHRY and CDR2 SYGVKD. The CDR3 sequence is 16 residues long. CDR3 sequence: CAISELAGVGTDTQYF. DNA for the CDR3: TGTGCCATCAGTGAGTTGGCGGGAGTGGGCACAGATACGCAGTATTTT.

V usage is TRBV27 and J usage is TRBJ2-7; D possibly corresponds to TRBD2 (6 bases). Germline CDR1 MNHEY, CDR2 SMNVEV (reference sequence). The germline V and J ends were trimmed by 1 base and 3 bases, with 10 bases remaining between them. The CDR3 length is 14 residues. This chain's CDR3 is CASSLFRGYYEQYF. The CDR3 nucleotides read TGTGCCAGCAGTTTATTCCGGGGGTACTACGAGCAGTACTTC.

V usage is TRBV6-5 and J usage is TRBJ1-1, with unresolved D. Germline V CDR1 and CDR2: MNHEY, SVGAGI. The CDR3 is 16 residues long. V was cut by 1 base and J by 6 bases, with 18 bases left in between. The DNA for the CDR3 is TGTGCCAGCAGTTACTTGGGCCCCTATAACGAGGCTGAAGCTTTCTTT. Amino acids: CASSYLGPYNEAEAFF.

V is TRBV4-2 and J is TRBJ2-3; D uncertain. The CDR3 loop spans 13 amino acids. Germline loops: CDR1 LGHNA, CDR2 YNFKEQ. The germline V and J ends were trimmed by 0 bases and 2 bases, with 3 bases remaining between them. This CDR3 reads CASSQEDTDTQYF. The CDR3 bases are TGTGCCAGCAGCCAAGAGGACACAGATACGCAGTATTTT.

The rearrangement uses TRBV6-6 and TRBJ2-6; D tentatively reads TRBD1 or TRBD2 (6 bases each). Germline V gene sequence: CDR1 MNHNY, CDR2 SVGAGI (reference sequence). This CDR3 is 14 amino acids long. The CDR3 region has the DNA TGTGCAGGCGAGGGGGGCGCTGGGGCCAACGTCCTGACTTTC. Amino acids: CAGEGGAGANVLTF.

This chain joins TRBV10-3 and TRBJ2-3, with 8 bases lining up with TRBD2. The ends lost 6 bases at V and 4 bases at J; junction bases unmatched: 6. In germline, CDR1 is ENHRY, CDR2 SYGVKD. The CDR3 has 14 residues. CDR3 nucleotides: TGTGCCATCAGGGAAGCGGGAGTCCCAGATACGCAGTATTTT. This encodes CAIREAGVPDTQYF.

The V gene is TRBV7-2, the J gene TRBJ2-1; 11 bases agree with TRBD2. The CDR3 covers 17 residues. From germline, CDR1 is SGHTA and CDR2 FQGNSA. V shed 5 bases and J 2 bases; nucleotides not matched to a gene: 8. CDR3 region: CASSARLAGIPYNEQFF. CDR3 DNA sequence: TGTGCCAGCAGCGCGCGACTAGCGGGAATCCCCTACAATGAGCAGTTCTTC.

This clone was counted only a few times. The gene calls are TRBV6-4 and TRBJ1-1; no reliable D call. CDR3 length: 11 residues. V was pared by 5 bases and J by 3 bases, with 4 bases between. The germline CDR1 and CDR2 sequences are MRHNA and SNTAGT. The CDR3 DNA follows: TGTGCCAGCAGTCCGGACACTGAAGCTTTCTTT. Protein: CASSPDTEAFF.

J is TRBJ1-5 and V is TRBV7-8; D is perhaps TRBD1 (6 bases). The CDR3 is 15 residues long. Trimming shortened V by 5 bases and J by 0 bases, and 11 bases separated the two germline ends. CDR1 SGHVS and CDR2 FQNEAQ come from the germline V gene. In DNA, the CDR3 is TGTGCCAGCAGCCCACAGGGAAATAGCAATCAGCCCCAGCATTTT. This translates into CASSPQGNSNQPQHF.

The chain couples TRBV19 to TRBJ2-7; 8 bases fit TRBD1. Per the germline V gene, CDR1 is LNHDA and CDR2 is SQIVND (reference sequence). V was clipped by 6 bases and J by 0 bases; unmatched bases: 13. There are 17 residues in the CDR3. The CDR3 DNA reads as TGTGCCAGTAGCCCAGGTCGGACAGGGCGAACCTCCTACGAGCAGTACTTC. This translates into CASSPGRTGRTSYEQYF.

The chain links TRBV11-2 to TRBJ2-7; unclear D gene. V lost 4 bases and J lost 0, with 7 bases in between. Germline loops: CDR1 SGHAT, CDR2 FQNNGV. The CDR3 has 13 amino acids. CDR3 in amino acids: CASSSTASYEQYF. The CDR3 coding sequence is TGTGCCAGCAGCTCTACCGCCTCCTACGAGCAGTACTTC.

The chain uses TRBV5-5 and TRBJ2-7; 11 positions match TRBD2. The V gene end was trimmed by 0 bases and the J gene end by 6 bases; junction bases not matched to a gene: 8. Germline V lookup: CDR1 SGHKS, CDR2 YYEKEE (reference sequence). The CDR3 spans 16 residues. The CDR3 sequence: CASSLGQTSGSVEQYF. For the CDR3, the DNA is TGTGCCAGCAGCTTGGGCCAAACTAGCGGGAGTGTCGAGCAGTACTTC.